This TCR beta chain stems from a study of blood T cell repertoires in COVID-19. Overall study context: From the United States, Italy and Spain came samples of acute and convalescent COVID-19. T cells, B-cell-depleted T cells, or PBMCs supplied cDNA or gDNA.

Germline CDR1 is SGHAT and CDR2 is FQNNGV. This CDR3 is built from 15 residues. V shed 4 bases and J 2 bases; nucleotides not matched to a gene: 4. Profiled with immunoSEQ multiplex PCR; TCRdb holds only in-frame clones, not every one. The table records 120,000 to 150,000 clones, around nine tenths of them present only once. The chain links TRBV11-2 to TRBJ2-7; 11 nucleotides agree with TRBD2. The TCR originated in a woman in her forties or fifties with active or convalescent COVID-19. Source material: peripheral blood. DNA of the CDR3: TGTGCCAGCAGCTACTTAGCGGGAGGGCCCTACGAGCAGTACTTC. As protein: CASSYLAGGPYEQYF. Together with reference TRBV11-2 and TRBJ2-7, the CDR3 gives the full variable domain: EAGVAQSPRYKIIEKRQSVAFWCNPISGHATLYWYQQILGQGPKLLIQFQNNGVVDDSQLPKDRFSAERLKGVDSTLKIQPAKLEDSAVYLCASSYLAGGPYEQYFGPGTRLTVT.